This record concerns one TCR beta chain sequence. Authors' analysis steps: Reference gene primer amplification yielded estimated nucleated cell counts. The method was immunoSEQ multiplex PCR; TCRdb's version includes in-frame clones alone and lacks a portion of them. V, J and clone size were drawn from that table, and D and trimming were deduced from the DNA. The sample lists 30,000 or so clones, approximately 88% occurring once. This entry belongs to a study of blood T cell repertoires in COVID-19. Background on the study: Nucleic acid was either cDNA or gDNA, and it came from T cells, B-cell-depleted T cells, or PBMCs.

During active infection, Seattle patients enrolled and were then monitored through disease. The sample consisted of peripheral blood. This receptor was identified in a man aged 55-75 years with COVID-19, enrolled during active disease.

CDR3 bases: TGTGCCTGGAGTGGGGGACAGCAGCTGAAAAGGCTGTTTTTT. This gives the protein CAWSGGQQLKRLFF. The chain uses TRBV30 and TRBJ1-4; 7 bases align to TRBD1. Germline trimming cut 1 base from V and 14 bases from J; bases unmatched to any gene: 13. The V gene's germline CDR1 is GTSNPN and CDR2 SVGIG (reference sequence). The CDR3 is 14 amino acids.